Shown below are 24 T cell receptor beta chains from a single sample sequenced in a study of blood T cell repertoires in COVID-19. TCRdb's table, derived via immunoSEQ multiplex PCR, lists solely in-frame clones and lacks some. The top ten clones hold over 1.2% of a sample with 200,000 to 300,000 clones, just over 85% of them seen once. The sequencing input was peripheral blood. Source of these receptors: a man older than 75 with acute or convalescent COVID-19.

The gene calls are TRBV7-8 and TRBJ2-2, with a possible D match to TRBD2 (5 bases). The CDR3 spans 15 residues. Germline CDR1 SGHVS, CDR2 FQNEAQ. The V end lost 3 bases, the J end lost 1 base, and 9 bases lay between the germline ends. CDR3 protein: CASSFPSRNTGELFF. In nucleotides, the CDR3 is TGTGCCAGCAGCTTTCCTAGCCGGAACACCGGGGAGCTGTTTTTT.

This clone was seen only once. J is TRBJ2-1 and V is TRBV19, with a possible D match to TRBD1 (5 bases). Germline V gives CDR1 LNHDA, CDR2 SQIVND (reference sequence). This CDR3 has 15 amino acids. V dropped 4 bases and J dropped 3 bases, with 13 bases sitting between them. For the CDR3, the DNA is TGTGCCAGTAGTACCCTCCCGACAGTCTACAATGAGCAGTTCTTC. This gives the protein CASSTLPTVYNEQFF.

This rearrangement joins TRBV27 to TRBJ2-7, with a weak D call TRBD1 (6 bases). This CDR3 contains 14 residues. Germline loops: CDR1 MNHEY, CDR2 SMNVEV (reference sequence). Trimming stripped 6 bases from V and 2 bases from J, with 14 bases between. Written as DNA, the CDR3 is TGTGCCAGCAGCCTACAGGGTCCTCCCTACGAGCAGTACTTC. Its protein is CASSLQGPPYEQYF.

CDR3 coding DNA: TGTGCCAGCAGTTTATCATGGGCAGGGGAGCTGTTTTTT. This gives the protein CASSLSWAGELFF. This chain uses TRBV28 with TRBJ2-2; unclear D gene. Trimming left V 1 base short and J 8 bases short, with 8 bases between. The CDR3 runs to 13 residues. Germline V lookup: CDR1 MDHEN, CDR2 SYDVKM.

The chain couples TRBV7-3 to TRBJ2-7, with TRBD2 matching over 8 bases. The germline V gene encodes CDR1 SGHTA and CDR2 FQGTGA. J gave up 2 bases and V 5 bases, and 8 bases lay outside the gene matches. The CDR3 contains 15 residues. The CDR3 DNA sequence: TGTGCCAGCAGCCCCGCGGGAGCGGGGGCCTACGAGCAGTACTTC. It translates to CASSPAGAGAYEQYF.

The chain joins TRBV4-3 to TRBJ1-5; TRBD1 is a possible D gene (5 bases). V was cut by 1 base and J by 6 bases, with 10 bases left in between. Germline values: CDR1 LGHNA, CDR2 YSLEER. This CDR3 has 14 residues. CDR3 sequence (DNA): TGCGCCAGCAGCCAAGTCTACCAGGGTCAGCCCCAGCATTTT. Encoded protein: CASSQVYQGQPQHF.

The V gene is TRBV18, the J gene TRBJ2-5; 8 nucleotides line up with TRBD1. V lost 5 bases, J lost 1 base, and 3 bases stayed unmatched. The CDR3 sequence is 14 residues long. CDR1 is KGHSH, CDR2 LQKENI, per germline. CDR3 nucleotides: TGTGCCAGCTCAGAACAGGGGGGCCAAGAGACCCAGTACTTC. Translating it yields CASSEQGGQETQYF.

The V gene is TRBV7-2, the J gene TRBJ2-7; TRBD1 matches 7 bases. Germline CDR1 reads SGHTA; CDR2 reads FQGNSA. The CDR3 is 14 residues long. Trimming at V came to 1 base and at J to 6 bases, leaving 6 bases not matched to a gene. The chain's CDR3 is CASSLEGAPREQYF. CDR3 DNA: TGTGCCAGCAGCTTAGAGGGGGCGCCCCGCGAGCAGTACTTC.

This clone has only a few counts. This chain connects TRBV3-1 (or the pseudogene TRBV3-2) to TRBJ2-5; D gene uncertain. The CDR3 runs to 15 residues. Trimming left V 1 base short and J 5 bases short, with 14 bases between. Germline values: CDR1 LGHDT, CDR2 YNNKEL (reference sequence). The CDR3 coding sequence is TGTGCCAGCAGCCAAGTGGTACCTTCCGGGGAGACCCAGTACTTC. It translates to CASSQVVPSGETQYF.

The chain employs TRBV27 and TRBJ2-6; 7 bases map to TRBD1. CDR3 length: 17 amino acids. Trimming took 4 bases from V and 5 from J; bases not matched to a gene: 11. The V gene's germline CDR1 is MNHEY and CDR2 SMNVEV (reference sequence). CDR3 sequence: CASSSPPQGPRANVLTF. CDR3 bases: TGTGCCAGCAGTTCCCCCCCACAGGGGCCTAGGGCCAACGTCCTGACTTTC. Based on the CDR3 plus reference TRBV27 and TRBJ2-6, the full variable domain is EAQVTQNPRYLITVTGKKLTVTCSQNMNHEYMSWYRQDPGLGLRQIYYSMNVEVTDKGDVPEGYKVSRKEKRNFPLILESPSPNQTSLYFCASSSPPQGPRANVLTFGAGSRLTVL.

This clone was detected only once. The genes are TRBV5-1 and TRBJ1-2; TRBD1 might be the D (6 bases). V lost 4 bases and J lost 5, with 18 bases in between. Looked up from germline, CDR1 is SGHRS and CDR2 is YFSETQ. The CDR3 has 15 residues. The CDR3 loop reads CASSTGQSRGYGYTF. The DNA of the CDR3 is TGCGCCAGCAGCACCGGACAGTCCCGAGGGTATGGCTACACCTTC.

The chain combines TRBV18 with TRBJ1-2, with 10 bases fitting TRBD1. Looked up from germline, CDR1 is KGHSH and CDR2 is LQKENI. This CDR3 is 12 amino acids long. The junction had 0 bases not matched to a gene; V was cut back by 3 bases and J by 8 bases. CDR3 coding DNA: TGTGCCAGCTCACCGGGACAGGGGGGCTACACCTTC. Encoded protein: CASSPGQGGYTF.

This CDR3 is CASSPLGQGYDQPQHF. CDR3 bases: TGTGCCAGCAGTCCTCTGGGACAGGGGTACGATCAGCCCCAGCATTTT. The gene calls are TRBV28 and TRBJ1-5; 10 nucleotides agree with TRBD1. V trimming: 5 bases; J trimming: 5 bases; junction bases outside the gene matches: 9. Per the germline V gene, CDR1 is MDHEN and CDR2 is SYDVKM. The CDR3 is 16 amino acids.

In this sample, this clone turned up a few times. DNA for the CDR3: TGTGCCAGCAGCTTAGCGGTAGGGGTAGAGACCCAGTACTTC. Its translation is CASSLAVGVETQYF. V gene TRBV7-2 combines with J gene TRBJ2-5, with a weak D call TRBD1 (5 bases). Trimming took off 0 bases at V and 4 bases at J, with 9 bases between the two ends. The CDR3 is 14 residues long. CDR1 is SGHTA, CDR2 FQGNSA, per germline.

The CDR3 here is CASSMSSGGSNEQFF. The DNA for the CDR3 is TGTGCCAGTAGTATGTCTAGCGGGGGTTCCAATGAGCAGTTCTTC. The chain carries TRBV19 and TRBJ2-1, with 10 bases lining up with TRBD2. V shed 3 bases, J shed 6 bases, and the junction held 5 bases outside the gene matches. The CDR3 covers 15 residues. CDR1 LNHDA and CDR2 SQIVND come from the germline V gene (reference sequence).

The J gene is TRBJ1-1, the V gene TRBV11-1; D gene ambiguous. This CDR3 has 12 residues. The germline CDR1 and CDR2 sequences are SGHAT and FQDESV (reference sequence). V was shortened by 4 bases and J by 7 bases, with 10 bases between the two germline ends. The chain's CDR3 is CASSWNEGEAFF. The CDR3, as DNA: TGTGCCAGCAGCTGGAACGAGGGTGAAGCTTTCTTT.

This clone was observed a few times. The chain has TRBV10-3 and TRBJ1-4; TRBD1 agrees at 7 bases. This CDR3 has 14 residues. V shed 3 bases, J shed 3 bases, and the junction held 1 base outside the gene matches. The germline V gene encodes CDR1 ENHRY and CDR2 SYGVKD. This CDR3 reads CAISEGTANEKLFF. The CDR3 DNA sequence: TGTGCCATCAGTGAAGGGACAGCTAATGAAAAACTGTTTTTT.

The CDR3 sequence: CASSLAREGTEAFF. CDR3 DNA: TGTGCCAGCAGCTTGGCGCGGGAGGGCACTGAAGCTTTCTTT. The rearrangement uses TRBV5-5 and TRBJ1-1; D is undetermined. The germline V and J ends were trimmed by 0 bases and 4 bases, with 10 bases remaining between them. The CDR3 runs to 14 residues. Germline values: CDR1 SGHKS, CDR2 YYEKEE (reference sequence).

CDR3 residues: CASSSQDSNGYTF. CDR3 nucleotides: TGTGCCAGCAGCTCCCAGGACTCAAATGGCTACACCTTC. The chain has TRBV7-9 and TRBJ1-2, with D uncertain. Germline values: CDR1 SEHNR, CDR2 FQNEAQ (reference sequence). CDR3 length: 13 residues. Trimming removed 4 bases from V and 6 bases from J, with 12 bases in between. The variable domain in full, completed from reference TRBV7-9 and TRBJ1-2, reads DTGVSQNPRHKITKRGQNVTFRCDPISEHNRLYWYRQTLGQGPEFLTYFQNEAQLEKSRLLSDRFSAERPKGSFSTLEIQRTEQGDSAMYLCASSSQDSNGYTFGSGTRLTVV.

The J gene is TRBJ1-2, the V gene TRBV27; 7 bases are a match to TRBD1. CDR1 and CDR2 (germline): MNHEY, SMNVEV (reference sequence). V shed 6 bases, J shed 0 bases, and the junction held 10 bases outside the gene matches. The CDR3 has 16 residues. As DNA, the CDR3 is TGTGCCAGCAGCCCCTGGGACAGAAACTCTAACTATGGCTACACCTTC. Its protein is CASSPWDRNSNYGYTF.

The rearrangement uses TRBV5-5 and TRBJ2-7, with 14 bases lining up with TRBD2. J was trimmed by 4 bases and V by 4 bases; bases with no gene match: 7. The germline CDR1 and CDR2 sequences are SGHKS and YYEKEE (reference sequence). CDR3 length: 16 residues. CDR3: CASSGKTSGGEYEQYF. CDR3 DNA: TGTGCCAGCAGCGGTAAGACTAGCGGGGGGGAGTACGAGCAGTACTTC.

The CDR3 here is CASSSGLAGGPGEQFF. The CDR3 DNA reads TGTGCCAGCAGTTCAGGACTAGCGGGAGGGCCTGGGGAGCAGTTCTTC. The V call is TRBV6-2 or TRBV6-3, the J call TRBJ2-1; TRBD2 aligns across 15 bases. Germline loops: CDR1 MNHEY, CDR2 SVGEGT. With V trimmed by 4 bases and J by 10 bases, 8 bases remained unmatched. This CDR3 has 16 residues.

The rearrangement uses TRBV6-5 and TRBJ2-1; possibly TRBD1 for D (5 bases). In germline, CDR1 is MNHEY, CDR2 SVGAGI. CDR3 length: 14 residues. Trimming shortened V by 8 bases and J by 3 bases, and 14 bases separated the two germline ends. CDR3 bases: TGTGCCAGCCAAGGGGAAATGGGCTACAATGAGCAGTTCTTC. It encodes CASQGEMGYNEQFF.

The chain recombines TRBV19 with TRBJ2-2; a possible D gene is TRBD1 (6 bases). This CDR3 region has 13 residues. Trimming stripped 7 bases from V and 1 base from J, with 7 bases between. The germline V gene encodes CDR1 LNHDA and CDR2 SQIVND (reference sequence). CDR3 residues: CASNRVNTGELFF. The DNA of the CDR3 is TGTGCCAGTAACAGGGTGAACACCGGGGAGCTGTTTTTT.